The 19 T cell receptor beta chains listed next were all sequenced from one sample in a study of beta chain features in type 1 diabetes. The isolated RNA, all of it, was reverse transcribed, so expressed TCRB transcripts were what got sequenced. Using immunoSEQ multiplex PCR, the repertoire was profiled, and TCRdb retains in-frame clones only, with some absent. The data show more than 110,000 clones, about 7.1% seen once. The sequencing sample was made of central memory CD4+ T cells from blood. Receptors were obtained from a woman younger than 45 in good health.

Only a few counts were recorded for this clone. CDR3 in amino acids: CASSLGREGEQFF. CDR3 DNA: TGTGCCAGCAGCTTAGGGCGGGAGGGTGAGCAGTTCTTC. The chain employs TRBV7-2 and TRBJ2-1, with 9 bases lining up with TRBD2. CDR1 is SGHTA and CDR2 is FQGNSA in the germline V gene. The V gene end was trimmed by 1 base and the J gene end by 9 bases; junction bases not matched to a gene: 1. The CDR3 sequence is 13 residues long. The full variable domain, in which reference TRBV7-2 and TRBJ2-1 provide the parts outside the CDR3, is GAGVSQSPSNKVTEKGKDVELRCDPISGHTALYWYRQSLGQGLEFLIYFQGNSAPDKSGLPSDRFSAERTGGSVSTLTIQRTQQEDSAVYLCASSLGREGEQFFGPGTRLTVL.

This clone occurred a few times. This sequence joins TRBV2 and TRBJ1-1; 10 bases agree with TRBD1. V shed 4 bases and J 4 bases; nucleotides not matched to a gene: 6. This CDR3 is built from 15 residues. The germline V gene encodes CDR1 SNHLY and CDR2 FYNNEI. CDR3 in amino acids: CASSVDRGPRTEAFF. For the CDR3, the DNA is TGTGCCAGCAGTGTAGACAGGGGGCCGCGCACTGAAGCTTTCTTT.

V usage is TRBV5-1 and J usage is TRBJ2-5; weak D call: TRBD2 (6 bases). TRBJ2-7 matches the DNA end more closely, so the J call is doubtful. This CDR3 has 13 residues. The germline CDR1 and CDR2 sequences are SGHRS and YFSETQ. The DNA of the CDR3 is TGCGCCAGCAGCAACGCGGGGCTGAACGAGCAGTACTTC. Residues: CASSNAGLNEQYF.

This clone appeared a few times. This rearrangement joins TRBV6-6 to TRBJ1-1, with D perhaps TRBD1 (6 bases). The V end was cut by 6 bases, the J end by 9 bases, with 14 bases between. This CDR3 comprises 12 residues. Per germline, CDR1 MNHNY and CDR2 SVGAGI (reference sequence). CDR3 residues: CASSPTGTKAFF. CDR3 bases: TGTGCCAGCAGCCCCACCGGGACAAAAGCTTTCTTT.

This clone was observed a few times. J is TRBJ2-3 and V is TRBV9, with 13 nucleotides matching TRBD2. The germline V gene has CDR1 SGDLS and CDR2 YYNGEE. V shed 3 bases, J shed 8 bases, and the junction held 6 bases outside the gene matches. CDR3 length: 15 residues. CDR3 in DNA: TGTGCCAGCAGCGCAGGACTAGCGGGAGTCGGTACGCAGTATTTT. This gives the protein CASSAGLAGVGTQYF. The variable domain in full, with the rest retrieved from reference TRBV9 and TRBJ2-3, is DSGVTQTPKHLITATGQRVTLRCSPRSGDLSVYWYQQSLDQGLQFLIQYYNGEERAKGNILERFSAQQFPDLHSELNLSSLELGDSALYFCASSAGLAGVGTQYFGPGTRLTVL.

This chain connects TRBV28 to TRBJ2-7; D is unresolved. This CDR3 has 12 residues. The V and J ends lost 2 bases and 3 bases respectively, with 5 bases between them. CDR1 is MDHEN and CDR2 is SYDVKM in the germline V gene. CDR3 nucleotide sequence: TGTGCCAGCAGTTTACAGGTCTACGAGCAGTACTTC. Amino acids: CASSLQVYEQYF.

This clone was seen more than once but under ten times. The chain is built from TRBV11-2 and TRBJ1-2; 7 bases align to TRBD1. Germline CDR1 and CDR2: SGHAT and FQNNGV. The CDR3 covers 14 residues. Trimming removed 5 bases from V and 4 bases from J; junction bases left unmatched: 7. CDR3 bases: TGTGCCAGCAGCCAATTGACAGGGCTCTATGGCTACACCTTC. It specifies CASSQLTGLYGYTF.

This clone was seen ten or more times. The gene calls are TRBV29-1 and TRBJ2-1; 8 bases map to TRBD1. V shed 5 bases and J 5 bases; nucleotides not matched to a gene: 11. Germline CDR1 and CDR2: SQVTM and ANQGSEA. This CDR3 is 15 amino acids long. CDR3 protein: CSVSHSGTGDNEQFF. The CDR3 region has the DNA TGCAGCGTTTCCCACTCCGGGACAGGTGACAATGAGCAGTTCTTC.

The rearrangement uses TRBV5-4 and TRBJ2-5; 7 nucleotides match TRBD1. Germline V CDR1 and CDR2: SGHNT, YYREEE (reference sequence). CDR3 length: 15 amino acids. J gave up 4 bases and V 4 bases, and 10 bases lay outside the gene matches. The CDR3 spells CASSGGQSAGETQYF. In nucleotides, the CDR3 is TGTGCCAGCAGCGGGGGACAGTCTGCAGGAGAGACCCAGTACTTC. Full variable domain (rest looked up from reference TRBV5-4 and TRBJ2-5): ETGVTQSPTHLIKTRGQQVTLRCSSQSGHNTVSWYQQALGQGPQFIFQYYREEENGRGNFPPRFSGLQFPNYSSELNVNALELDDSALYLCASSGGQSAGETQYFGPGTRLLVL.

This clone was counted ten times or more. The chain employs TRBV29-1 and TRBJ2-5; possibly TRBD1 for D (6 bases). Looked up from germline, CDR1 is SQVTM and CDR2 is ANQGSEA. This CDR3 is 13 amino acids long. The V and J ends lost 3 bases and 1 base respectively, with 9 bases between them. The CDR3 region is CSVDQGSQETQYF. CDR3 nucleotides: TGCAGCGTTGATCAGGGGTCCCAAGAGACCCAGTACTTC.

This chain connects TRBV11-2 to TRBJ2-1; D unresolved. This CDR3 spans 13 amino acids. The V end lost 1 base, the J end lost 9 bases, and 10 bases lay between the germline ends. Germline V CDR1 and CDR2: SGHAT, FQNNGV. CDR3 DNA: TGTGCCAGCAGCTTAGGGCCCTCGCTTGAGCAGTTCTTC. This codes for CASSLGPSLEQFF.

The J gene is TRBJ2-3, the V gene TRBV25-1, with D tentatively TRBD1 (5 bases). CDR3 length: 14 residues. The germline gives CDR1 MGHDK, CDR2 SYGVNS. V was pared by 5 bases and J by 0 bases, with 9 bases between. DNA of the CDR3: TGTGCCAGCAGTATGGACACGAGCACAGATACGCAGTATTTT. This sequence encodes CASSMDTSTDTQYF.

This clone was detected only a few times. The rearrangement joins TRBV5-8 to TRBJ2-7, with D unresolved. Between the trimmed V and J ends, which lost 4 bases and 5 bases, there was a span of 10 bases. Germline-derived CDR1 and CDR2 are SGHTS and YDEGEE. The CDR3 has 12 residues. CDR3 loop: CASSPRADEQYF. The DNA for the CDR3 is TGTGCCAGCAGCCCTAGAGCCGACGAGCAGTACTTC.

This chain uses TRBV15 with TRBJ2-7; 7 nucleotides match TRBD2. This CDR3 contains 15 residues. Germline V gene sequence: CDR1 LNHNV, CDR2 YYDKDF (reference sequence). The J segment lost 7 bases and the V segment lost 2 bases, leaving 11 bases of the junction unmatched. The chain's CDR3 is CATSRTGTKQGEQYF. CDR3 in DNA: TGTGCCACCAGCAGAACGGGGACTAAGCAAGGGGAGCAGTACTTC.

The chain employs TRBV6-1 and TRBJ2-7; TRBD2 matches 9 bases. After removal of 3 bases from V and 2 bases from J, the junction contained 8 bases not matched to a gene. Germline V gives CDR1 MNHNS, CDR2 SASEGT. CDR3 length equals 16 residues. CDR3 nucleotides: TGTGCCAGCAGTGACCGACGGCGGGAGGGGACCTACGAGCAGTACTTC. Translation gives CASSDRRREGTYEQYF.

A few counts support this clone. V and J are TRBV4-3 and TRBJ2-1, with TRBD1 identical over 11 bases. The CDR3 contains 17 residues. Germline trimming cut 3 bases from V and 0 bases from J; bases unmatched to any gene: 4. CDR1 is LGHNA and CDR2 is YSLEER in the germline V gene. The CDR3 DNA follows: TGCGCCAGCAGCCAGAGGGACAGGGGGGGCTCCTACAATGAGCAGTTCTTC. This gives the protein CASSQRDRGGSYNEQFF.

The chain recombines TRBV10-3 with TRBJ1-2, with a possible D match to TRBD1 (6 bases). Trimming stripped 2 bases from V and 4 bases from J, with 8 bases between. The CDR3 sequence is 13 residues long. The germline V gene encodes CDR1 ENHRY and CDR2 SYGVKD. The CDR3 here is CAISEGQTYGYTF. For the CDR3, the DNA is TGTGCCATCAGTGAGGGACAGACCTATGGCTACACCTTC.

The chain joins TRBV27 to TRBJ2-7; the match to TRBD1 covers 9 bases. Germline CDR1 and CDR2: MNHEY and SMNVEV (reference sequence). CDR3 length equals 17 residues. The V segment lost 6 bases and the J segment 0 bases; nucleotides outside the gene matches: 12. CDR3 sequence: CASRREQGAVSSYEQYF. CDR3 nucleotides: TGTGCCAGCAGAAGAGAACAGGGGGCGGTTAGCTCCTACGAGCAGTACTTC.

The chain joins TRBV5-5 to TRBJ1-1, with TRBD1 as a possible D gene (5 bases). The germline gives CDR1 SGHKS, CDR2 YYEKEE (reference sequence). Trimming took 0 bases from V and 7 from J, leaving 16 bases between them. The CDR3 loop spans 15 amino acids. This chain's CDR3 is CASSLVGGRSNEAFF. The CDR3 nucleotides are TGTGCCAGCAGCTTGGTCGGGGGACGGAGTAATGAAGCTTTCTTT.